Listed here are 29 T cell receptor beta chains from one sample, sequenced in a study of blood T cell repertoires in COVID-19. The data were produced by immunoSEQ multiplex PCR, yet TCRdb's version contains in-frame clones alone and is incomplete. The table records over 200,000 clones, over 80% of them present only once. Material for sequencing was peripheral blood. The receptors stem from a human donor in a cohort sampled during active COVID-19.

The chain links TRBV29-1 to TRBJ1-1; TRBD1 matches 8 bases. The CDR3 is made up of 11 amino acids. Germline V gene lookup returns CDR1 SQVTM and CDR2 ANQGSEA. V lost 6 bases, J lost 10 bases, and 7 bases stayed unmatched. The CDR3 coding sequence is TGCAGCGTGGCTGGGACAGGAGGAGCTTTCTTT. It codes for CSVAGTGGAFF.

V usage is TRBV9 and J usage is TRBJ2-1, with D tentatively TRBD1 (5 bases). V gave up 4 bases and J gave up 10 bases, with 12 bases separating them. The germline gives CDR1 SGDLS, CDR2 YYNGEE. CDR3 length: 12 amino acids. CDR3 coding DNA: TGTGCCAGCAGCCCTGACACAGGAGAGCAGTTCTTC. As protein: CASSPDTGEQFF. Combining the CDR3 with reference TRBV9 and TRBJ2-1 gives the whole variable domain DSGVTQTPKHLITATGQRVTLRCSPRSGDLSVYWYQQSLDQGLQFLIQYYNGEERAKGNILERFSAQQFPDLHSELNLSSLELGDSALYFCASSPDTGEQFFGPGTRLTVL.

The chain couples TRBV28 to TRBJ1-2, with 9 bases that match TRBD1. CDR3 length: 16 amino acids. The germline gives CDR1 MDHEN, CDR2 SYDVKM. The trim removed 4 bases at V and 7 bases at J, leaving 13 bases unmatched. CDR3 bases: TGTGCCAGCAGTTCGAATACAGGGGGCTGGTGGGGTGGCTACACCTTC. Translation: CASSSNTGGWWGGYTF.

The chain is built from TRBV9 and TRBJ2-7; D possibly corresponds to TRBD2 (5 bases). This CDR3 spans 14 amino acids. Germline CDR1 and CDR2: SGDLS and YYNGEE. V was shortened by 0 bases and J by 3 bases, with 10 bases between the two germline ends. The CDR3 DNA sequence: TGTGCCAGCAGCGTAGGGGAGAGCATCTACGAGCAGTACTTC. Its protein product is CASSVGESIYEQYF.

This chain connects TRBV5-1 to TRBJ2-7, with D possibly TRBD1 on 6 matching bases. The V gene's germline CDR1 is SGHRS and CDR2 YFSETQ. The CDR3 runs to 17 residues. Trimming took off 3 bases at V and 2 bases at J, with 21 bases between the two ends. CDR3 DNA: TGCGCCAGCAGCTCAGCCCCCGGGACAACTTTTACCTACGAGCAGTACTTC. Its protein product is CASSSAPGTTFTYEQYF.

This sequence joins TRBV2 and TRBJ2-7; TRBD2 might be the D (7 bases). This CDR3 comprises 18 residues. CDR1 SNHLY and CDR2 FYNNEI come from the germline V gene. V lost 4 bases to trimming and J lost 6 bases, with 28 bases between them. The CDR3 DNA reads TGTGCCAGCAGTGGAGGGTTTGTGGGAGTCCGGGGGGCCTCCGAGCAGTACTTC. Amino acid sequence: CASSGGFVGVRGASEQYF.

The rearrangement links TRBV25-1 to TRBJ2-5, with 13 nucleotides matching TRBD2. V was pared by 8 bases and J by 2 bases, with 2 bases of the junction left unmatched. The CDR3 is 14 amino acids. CDR1 is MGHDK, CDR2 SYGVNS, per germline. CDR3 in DNA: TGTGCCAGCGGACTAGCGGGAGAGCAAGAGACCCAGTACTTC. Encoded protein: CASGLAGEQETQYF.

This clone was recorded only once. This chain joins TRBV28 and TRBJ2-5; TRBD1 matches 11 bases. V lost 7 bases and J lost 5; bases outside the gene matches: 9. CDR3 length: 15 residues. From germline, CDR1 is MDHEN and CDR2 SYDVKM. CDR3 nucleotide sequence: TGTGCCAGCATTCCCCGGACAGGGGGCCGGGAGACCCAGTACTTC. Amino acid sequence: CASIPRTGGRETQYF.

V is TRBV5-1 and J is TRBJ1-1; possible D gene TRBD1, 5 bases. This CDR3 is 16 amino acids long. V was pared by 4 bases and J by 5 bases, with 21 bases between. Germline V CDR1 and CDR2: SGHRS, YFSETQ. CDR3 nucleotides: TGCGCCAGCAGCCCGAATACGGGCGGGGGTTGGACTGAAGCTTTCTTT. It is translated as CASSPNTGGGWTEAFF.

The chain employs TRBV29-1 and TRBJ2-7; D may be TRBD1 (6 bases). Germline V gene lookup returns CDR1 SQVTM and CDR2 ANQGSEA. The CDR3 is made up of 16 amino acids. Trimming shortened V by 1 base and J by 2 bases, and 18 bases separated the two germline ends. The DNA for the CDR3 is TGCAGCGTTGAAGGGGGGCCTAGCCTTACCACCTACGAGCAGTACTTC. This codes for CSVEGGPSLTTYEQYF.

This sequence joins TRBV27 and TRBJ1-3; D not resolved. CDR1 and CDR2 (germline): MNHEY, SMNVEV (reference sequence). V was pared by 5 bases and J by 0 bases, with 14 bases between. This CDR3 region has 16 residues. This chain's CDR3 is CASSPNLQISGNTIYF. The DNA of the CDR3 is TGTGCCAGCAGTCCCAACCTACAGATCTCTGGAAACACCATATATTTT.

The rearrangement uses TRBV9 and TRBJ2-7; 10 bases align to TRBD2. Germline V gene sequence: CDR1 SGDLS, CDR2 YYNGEE. Unmatched junction bases numbered 12, after V lost 4 bases and J lost 2 bases. The CDR3 is 17 residues long. The CDR3 nucleotides are TGTGCCAGCAGCCCCGGACTAGCGGAGGGGGGGGCCTACGAGCAGTACTTC. This codes for CASSPGLAEGGAYEQYF.

A single count supports this clone. The J gene is TRBJ2-5, the V gene TRBV5-1; 10 bases align to TRBD1. The CDR3 covers 16 residues. Germline assignment: CDR1 SGHRS and CDR2 YFSETQ. V lost 4 bases, J lost 5 bases, and 11 bases stayed unmatched. The CDR3 coding sequence is TGCGCCAGCAGCCTAGACCCGACAGGGGGCCGCGAGACCCAGTACTTC. The encoded protein is CASSLDPTGGRETQYF. The variable domain in full, completed from reference TRBV5-1 and TRBJ2-5, reads KAGVTQTPRYLIKTRGQQVTLSCSPISGHRSVSWYQQTPGQGLQFLFEYFSETQRNKGNFPGRFSGRQFSNSRSEMNVSTLELGDSALYLCASSLDPTGGRETQYFGPGTRLLVL.

This chain joins TRBV5-6 and TRBJ1-2, with TRBD1 as a possible D gene (6 bases). V was cut by 1 base and J by 1 base, with 11 bases left in between. This CDR3 contains 15 residues. Germline loops: CDR1 SGHDT, CDR2 YYEEEE. The CDR3 DNA reads as TGTGCCAGCAGCTTGCCAGGACAGATTAACTATGGCTACACCTTC. Translation gives CASSLPGQINYGYTF.

The J gene is TRBJ2-3, the V gene TRBV9, with 14 positions matching TRBD2. Germline V gives CDR1 SGDLS, CDR2 YYNGEE. V lost 1 base and J lost 5; bases outside the gene matches: 6. This CDR3 is built from 17 residues. CDR3 amino acids: CASSVRTSGRSVDTQYF. CDR3 DNA: TGTGCCAGCAGCGTACGGACTAGCGGGAGGTCAGTAGATACGCAGTATTTT.

The gene calls are TRBV7-8 and TRBJ1-6; 10 bases map to TRBD1. V shed 2 bases and J 11 bases; nucleotides not matched to a gene: 12. This CDR3 region has 17 residues. The germline gives CDR1 SGHVS, CDR2 FQNEAQ. CDR3 DNA: TGTGCCAGCAGCTTAAGGGGAGACAGGGGGCGAAAGGCACCCCTCCACTTT. The encoded protein is CASSLRGDRGRKAPLHF. Filled out from reference TRBV7-8 and TRBJ1-6, the complete variable domain reads GAGVSQSPRYKVAKRGQDVALRCDPISGHVSLFWYQQALGQGPEFLTYFQNEAQLDKSGLPSDRFFAERPEGSVSTLKIQRTQQEDSAVYLCASSLRGDRGRKAPLHFGNGTRLTVT.

The CDR3, as DNA: TGTGCCAGCAGAACAGGGTTGTATGGTGAAGCTTTCTTT. This codes for CASRTGLYGEAFF. This rearrangement joins TRBV27 to TRBJ1-1; weak D call: TRBD1 (6 bases). V dropped 6 bases and J dropped 7 bases, with 15 bases sitting between them. The germline gives CDR1 MNHEY, CDR2 SMNVEV (reference sequence). The CDR3 covers 13 residues.

The V and J genes are TRBV2 and TRBJ1-1, with 10 bases fitting TRBD1. The CDR3 consists of 14 residues. Per germline, CDR1 SNHLY and CDR2 FYNNEI. The V gene end was trimmed by 5 bases and the J gene end by 6 bases; junction bases not matched to a gene: 6. CDR3 in amino acids: CASSILGTGAEAFF. The DNA for the CDR3 is TGTGCCAGCAGTATCCTCGGGACAGGGGCTGAAGCTTTCTTT.

The V and J genes are TRBV19 and TRBJ2-4; 7 bases match TRBD2. The CDR3 covers 14 residues. Germline V gene lookup returns CDR1 LNHDA and CDR2 SQIVND (reference sequence). With V trimmed by 5 bases and J by 5 bases, 6 bases remained unmatched. As DNA, the CDR3 is TGTGCCAGTAGTTTGGCGGGAGTTCAAAACATTCAGTACTTC. Translated, it gives CASSLAGVQNIQYF.

This clone occurred a few times. The chain has TRBV6-2 or TRBV6-3 and TRBJ1-5, with D maybe TRBD1 (5 bases). V was trimmed by 6 bases and J by 0 bases, leaving 12 bases between them. CDR1 is MNHEY, CDR2 SVGEGT, per germline. The CDR3 extends over 15 amino acids. CDR3 bases: TGTGCCAGCAGCCCCGGACATTATAGCAATCAGCCCCAGCATTTT. Its translation is CASSPGHYSNQPQHF.

This chain links TRBV5-1 with TRBJ2-7; 11 positions match TRBD1. Looked up from germline, CDR1 is SGHRS and CDR2 is YFSETQ. V trimming: 4 bases; J trimming: 7 bases; junction bases outside the gene matches: 4. This CDR3 comprises 13 residues. The CDR3 nucleotides read TGCGCCAGCAGCAGGGACAGGGGGTTAGAGCAGTACTTC. It translates to CASSRDRGLEQYF.

Only one count was recorded for this clone. The rearrangement uses TRBV6-2 or TRBV6-3 and TRBJ2-2; 15 nucleotides match TRBD2. In germline, CDR1 is MNHEY, CDR2 SVGEGT. This CDR3 region has 18 residues. The V and J ends lost 5 bases and 0 bases, in that order; junction bases with no gene match: 4. The CDR3 loop is CASSLGLAGGPNTGELFF. CDR3 sequence (DNA): TGTGCCAGCAGTCTCGGACTAGCGGGAGGGCCGAACACCGGGGAGCTGTTTTTT.

This clone was observed a handful of times. The CDR3 DNA is TGTGCCAGCAGTTTACAGGGTTTGGATAATTCACCCCTCCACTTT. As protein: CASSLQGLDNSPLHF. The chain joins TRBV2 to TRBJ1-6; TRBD1 is a possible D gene (6 bases). This CDR3 contains 15 residues. Trimming took off 5 bases at V and 5 bases at J, with 13 bases between the two ends. The germline gives CDR1 SNHLY, CDR2 FYNNEI.

To note about this clone: This same CDR3 is encoded by further DNA sequences in the sample. The V and J genes are TRBV2 and TRBJ1-1, with 7 bases lining up with TRBD1. Germline trimming cut 6 bases from V and 4 bases from J; bases unmatched to any gene: 8. The CDR3 contains 14 residues. From germline, CDR1 is SNHLY and CDR2 FYNNEI. The CDR3 coding sequence is TGTGCCAGCAGCGGCCAGGGGGGCGGCACTGAAGCTTTCTTT. The encoded protein is CASSGQGGGTEAFF.

This clone was seen only once. The chain employs TRBV15 and TRBJ2-1; TRBD2 matches 8 bases. This CDR3 has 18 residues. Germline assignment: CDR1 LNHNV and CDR2 YYDKDF (reference sequence). Trimming at V came to 0 bases and at J to 6 bases, leaving 13 bases not matched to a gene. CDR3 bases: TGTGCCACCAGCAGAGATAGCCGGTTGGCTAGCGGGTCCAATGAGCAGTTCTTC. It is translated as CATSRDSRLASGSNEQFF.

The CDR3 nucleotides are TGTGCCAGCAGTGTGGAAAGTCCCCAGGTTTCTCAGCCCCAGCATTTT. Encoded protein: CASSVESPQVSQPQHF. The chain joins TRBV6-1 to TRBJ1-5; D is unclear. The CDR3 has 16 amino acids. Looked up from germline, CDR1 is MNHNS and CDR2 is SASEGT. The germline V and J ends were trimmed by 4 bases and 6 bases, with 19 bases remaining between them.

The rearrangement uses TRBV5-4 and TRBJ2-1, with 7 bases identical to TRBD2. J was trimmed by 8 bases and V by 2 bases; bases with no gene match: 7. The V gene's germline CDR1 is SGHNT and CDR2 YYREEE (reference sequence). The CDR3 has 14 residues. The DNA for the CDR3 is TGTGCCAGCAGCTTTAGGACTAGTTTCGATGAGCAGTTCTTC. It encodes CASSFRTSFDEQFF.

The chain recombines TRBV28 with TRBJ2-7, with 8 bases lining up with TRBD1. CDR3 length: 14 amino acids. Trimming cost V 5 bases and J 2 bases; bases outside gene matches: 5. Germline V gene lookup returns CDR1 MDHEN and CDR2 SYDVKM. The CDR3 coding sequence is TGTGCCAGCAGTAAATGGGACAGGACCTACGAGCAGTACTTC. Translating gives CASSKWDRTYEQYF.

CDR3 DNA sequence: TGTGCCAGCAGCTCGCGGACAGGGGGTACCCAAGAGACCCAGTACTTC. Translating gives CASSSRTGGTQETQYF. The chain carries TRBV5-6 and TRBJ2-5; 10 nucleotides match TRBD1. The CDR3 contains 16 residues. CDR1 is SGHDT, CDR2 YYEEEE, per germline. The J segment lost 1 base and the V segment lost 3 bases, leaving 6 bases of the junction unmatched.